The T cell receptor (beta chain) described here comes from a study of tumor-infiltrating lymphocytes in primary liver carcinoma. On the study more broadly: Primary liver carcinoma, confirmed by histopathology, was surgically resected. Findings of the study overall: Comparison of CD4+ and CD8+ repertoires was precluded by bulk unsorted samples. Paired tumor-adjacent and tumor-blood samples overlapped less than tumor region pairs did.

Unsorted whole blood supplied the blood RNA, and germline DNA was isolated too. Patients showed chronic HBV infection and an absence of prior treatment. Germline V gene data show CDR1 as SEHNR and CDR2 as FQNEAQ (reference sequence). The CDR3 covers 13 residues. The germline V and J ends were trimmed by 5 bases and 6 bases, with 11 bases remaining between them. This clonotype showed up just once. What it recognizes is unknown. The missing conserved phenylalanine or tryptophan at the end of this CDR3 makes a read error likely. A primer matching the constant region was used to make TCR beta cDNA from approximately 520 ng of total RNA. Each TCR beta library was derived from three nested multiplex PCR rounds that employed slightly modified ARM-PCR. A C-beta reverse primer was combined with TRBV1-TRBV30 forward primers in the first two PCR rounds, and each round had approximately 9 cycles. TCRdb fed the multiplex PCR reads into MiXCR, producing one record per CDR3 protein. The sample has a few hundred thousand distinct CDR3 sequences, 45% to 70% seen once.

The sample was peripheral blood. The clonotype comes from a woman under 40 with primary liver carcinoma and hepatitis B virus infection. The J gene is TRBJ2-1, the V gene TRBV7-9; D may be TRBD2 (5 bases). The CDR3 protein is CASSLLEANEQFL. The DNA for the CDR3 is TGTGCCAGCAGCCTACTAGAGGCCAATGAGCAGTTCTTA.